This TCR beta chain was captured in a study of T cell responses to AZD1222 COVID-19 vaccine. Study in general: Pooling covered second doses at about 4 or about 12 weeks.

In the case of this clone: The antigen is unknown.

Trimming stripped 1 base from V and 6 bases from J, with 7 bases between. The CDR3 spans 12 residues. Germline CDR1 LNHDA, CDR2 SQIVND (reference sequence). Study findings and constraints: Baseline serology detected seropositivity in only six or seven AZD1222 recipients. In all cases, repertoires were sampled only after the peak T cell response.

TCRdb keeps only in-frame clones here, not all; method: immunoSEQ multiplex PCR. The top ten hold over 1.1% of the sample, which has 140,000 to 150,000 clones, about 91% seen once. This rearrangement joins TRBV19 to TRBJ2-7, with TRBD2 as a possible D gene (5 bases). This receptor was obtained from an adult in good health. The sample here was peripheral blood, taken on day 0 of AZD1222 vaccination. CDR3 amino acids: CASSIGGSEQYF. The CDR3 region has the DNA TGTGCCAGTAGTATAGGAGGGTCCGAGCAGTACTTC.